What follows describes a single T cell receptor beta chain. Germline and junction disagree at one end, which may indicate a read error. This record belongs to a study of glioma-infiltrating T cells. Germline CDR1 and CDR2: SGHTA and FQGNSA. This CDR3 contains 12 residues. Amplification of TCR alpha and beta CDR3 regions from RNA used iRepertoire nested multiplex PCR. Each CDR3 protein is one row after TCRdb ran MiXCR on the multiplex PCR reads. The table has about 400,000 distinct CDR3 sequences, about two fifths seen once; the top ten hold around 12%. This clonotype originated in a human donor with low-grade glioma or glioblastoma, undergoing nonglioma brain surgery, or in good health (not recorded which). The sequencing sample was made of glioma tissue, nonneoplastic brain tissue, or PBMCs (not recorded which). The chain has TRBV7-2 and TRBJ1-2, with a weak D call TRBD1 (5 bases). Here the CDR3 reads CASSLRLRGYIF. The DNA for the CDR3 is TGTGCCAGCAGCTTAAGATTAAGGGGCTACATCTTC.